This note documents a single TCR beta chain sequence. Its matching antigen is unknown. This sample was taken from a study of CD8 T cells in ankylosing spondylitis. With molecular barcodes, quantitative 5'-RACE was used to make the TCR beta libraries. TCRdb analysed the 5' RACE reads with MiXCR anew, one entry per CDR3 protein. The sample lists approximately 240,000 distinct CDR3 sequences; roughly a quarter were seen once. Study results and caveats: Seemingly characteristic of ankylosing spondylitis blood was a TCR beta motif consisting of roughly 8 highly homologous variants. Earlier reports found some motif variants in synovial fluid and blood in reactive arthritis. Matched ankylosing spondylitis synovial fluid reportedly contained a significantly enriched population of disease-linked clones.

Germline-derived CDR1 and CDR2 are MNHEY and SVGAGI. This CDR3 contains 15 residues. J lost 4 bases, V lost 2 bases, and 6 bases had no gene match. Sequencing used blood, either unsorted or a sorted T cell fraction (not recorded which). The rearrangement joins TRBV6-5 to TRBJ2-7, with TRBD2 identical over 9 bases. This clonotype was sampled from a male donor with ankylosing spondylitis or in good health (not recorded which). Written as DNA, the CDR3 is TGTGCCAGCAGTTACGGTGAAGCGGGGGGATACGAGCAGTACTTC. Translating gives CASSYGEAGGYEQYF.